Listed below are T cell receptor beta chains from one sample, sequenced in a study of shared clonotypes between healthy human individuals. TCRdb keeps only in-frame clones here, not all; method: immunoSEQ multiplex PCR. Among approximately 1.5 million clones, under 99% were seen once, and the ten largest hold about 0.4%. Sequencing was performed on naive CD4+ T cells sorted from blood. The receptors come from a man aged 30 to 39 in good health. Both conserved end residues are part of each CDR3. Fields, in order: CDR3 length, clone size, V gene, D gene, J gene, CDR3 DNA, CDR3 protein. A D gene is named only where the DNA matches it firmly. Size values are once, few and many counts, or a class for expanded clones, and some rows have none.

15	.	TRBV19	.	TRBJ2-7	TGTGCCAGTAGTGCCCCCAGGGGAAACTCCTACGAGCAGTACTTC	CASSAPRGNSYEQYF
13	.	TRBV7-9	TRBD2	TRBJ2-2	TGTGCGCCGGGACTAGCGGGCCTCGGGGAGCTGTTTTTT	CAPGLAGLGELFF
16	.	TRBV4-3	.	TRBJ2-1	TGCGCCAGCAGCCGAACAGCCACCCGCTCCTACAATGAGCAGTTCTTC	CASSRTATRSYNEQFF
14	.	TRBV27	.	TRBJ2-7	TGTGCCAGCAGAACACAAATTACAACGGGTGAGCAGTACTTC	CASRTQITTGEQYF
14	.	TRBV7-2	TRBD2	TRBJ2-1	TGTGCCAGCAGCACCCAGCGGGGGGCCAATGAGCAGTTCTTC	CASSTQRGANEQFF
13	.	TRBV5-4	.	TRBJ2-3	TGTGCCAGCAGCTTGTGGGCCACAGATACGCAGTATTTT	CASSLWATDTQYF
15	.	TRBV19	TRBD2	TRBJ2-7	TGTGCCAGTAGTATAGTGGCGGGAGGAACTTACGAGCAGTACTTC	CASSIVAGGTYEQYF
14	once	TRBV28	.	TRBJ2-7	TGTGCCAGCAGTTTACAGGGGCCGATCTACGAGCAGTACTTC	CASSLQGPIYEQYF
16	.	TRBV5-4	TRBD1	TRBJ2-1	TGTGCCAGCAGCTTAGGGTGGGACAGGGAGCGAGGTGAGCAGTTCTTC	CASSLGWDRERGEQFF
16	.	TRBV5-1	.	TRBJ1-5	TGCGCCAGCAGCTTGGCTGGGTTGGAGAGCAATCAGCCCCAGCATTTT	CASSLAGLESNQPQHF
14	.	TRBV28	.	TRBJ2-7	TGTGCCAGCAGTTCCCCCGGGCTGTCCTACGAGCAGTACTTC	CASSSPGLSYEQYF
13	.	TRBV2	TRBD2	TRBJ2-7	TGTGCCAGCGAGCGGGAGCAAGGTCGAGCGCAGTACTTC	CASEREQGRAQYF
15	.	TRBV5-4	.	TRBJ2-7	TGTGCCAGCAGCTTGGGGGGCAGGGCAACCTACGAGCAGTACTTC	CASSLGGRATYEQYF
13	.	TRBV29-1	.	TRBJ2-5	TGCAGCGGCCGGGGCCCGCCTCAAGAGACCCAGTACTTC	CSGRGPPQETQYF
11	.	TRBV5-1	.	TRBJ1-2	TGCGCCAGCAGCTTGGGGGGAGGCTACACCTTC	CASSLGGGYTF
14	once	TRBV2	.	TRBJ1-5	TGTGCCAGCAGTGAAGTTACAGAGGATCAGCCCCAGCATTTT	CASSEVTEDQPQHF
13	.	TRBV7-2	TRBD2	TRBJ2-7	TGTGCCAGCAGCTTGAGCGGGAGCTACGAGCAGTACTTC	CASSLSGSYEQYF
15	.	TRBV10-3	TRBD2	TRBJ2-5	TGTGCCATCAGTCCTGCCGGGACTAGCAGGGAGACCCAGTACTTC	CAISPAGTSRETQYF
17	.	TRBV15	TRBD1	TRBJ2-3	TGTGCCACCAGCAGAGATCCACCGGGACAGGGTGCTGATACGCAGTATTTT	CATSRDPPGQGADTQYF
15	.	TRBV2	.	TRBJ2-5	TGTGCCAGCAGTGAATTGGGCCCCGCGAAAGAGACCCAGTACTTC	CASSELGPAKETQYF
13	once	TRBV6-1	.	TRBJ1-2	TGTGCCAGCAGTGAGAGCGGGTATGGCGGCTACACCTTC	CASSESGYGGYTF
16	.	TRBV27	.	TRBJ1-5	TGTGCCAGCAGGGACGCAGGGGCAGGGCGCAATCAGCCCCAGCATTTT	CASRDAGAGRNQPQHF
12	.	TRBV29-1	.	TRBJ2-1	TGCAGCGGGGGCCTCTCCTACAATGAGCAGTTCTTC	CSGGLSYNEQFF
12	.	TRBV5-4	.	TRBJ2-7	TGTGCCAGCAGCGGATATATAGGCGAGCAGTACTTC	CASSGYIGEQYF
12	.	TRBV2	.	TRBJ1-3	TGTGCCAGCAGTGAAAACGGAAACACCATATATTTT	CASSENGNTIYF
13	.	TRBV10-1	TRBD1	TRBJ2-7	TGCGCCAGCAGTGCCCCCGAGCAGGGGGCACAGTACTTC	CASSAPEQGAQYF
15	.	TRBV9	.	TRBJ2-1	TGTGCCAGCAGCGTAGGCGGGTCAGGTTACAATGAGCAGTTCTTC	CASSVGGSGYNEQFF
13	.	TRBV5-4	TRBD1	TRBJ2-5	TGTGCCAGCAGCCTGGGACAGGGGGAGACCCAGTACTTC	CASSLGQGETQYF
12	.	TRBV7-2	.	TRBJ2-7	TGTGCCAGCAGCTCCCAACGCTACGAGCAGTACTTC	CASSSQRYEQYF
16	.	TRBV5-5	.	TRBJ2-7	TGTGCCAGCAGCCCCCGCATTATAGCGGATACCTACGAGCAGTACTTC	CASSPRIIADTYEQYF
14	.	TRBV9	TRBD2	TRBJ2-7	TGTGCCAGCAGCCTTAGCGGGAGTCTCTACGAGCAGTACTTC	CASSLSGSLYEQYF